The 22 T cell receptor beta chains given below trace back to one sample, sequenced in a study of cytomegalovirus exposure and HLA in healthy donors. 60 Vbeta and 13 Jbeta primers were used in PCR. Repertoires were generated with immunoSEQ multiplex PCR, while TCRdb's copy carries only in-frame clones and drops some. This table holds around 200,000 clones, around 85% found once. Material: PBMCs. These receptors came from a man aged 45-60 years in good health and CMV-seronegative.

CDR3 in amino acids: CASSYNELSNQPQHF. The CDR3 bases are TGTGCCAGCAGTTACAATGAACTATCCAATCAGCCCCAGCATTTT. The rearrangement joins TRBV6-5 to TRBJ1-5, with D unclear. Trimming took off 2 bases at V and 3 bases at J, with 11 bases between the two ends. Per germline, CDR1 MNHEY and CDR2 SVGAGI. The length of the CDR3 is 15 residues.

V is TRBV6-6 and J is TRBJ1-5, with 7 bases fitting TRBD1. This CDR3 has 15 residues. Germline V gene sequence: CDR1 MNHNY, CDR2 SVGAGI (reference sequence). With 3 bases clipped from V and 5 bases from J, the junction kept 7 bases outside the gene matches. This CDR3 reads CASSYKRQGHQPQHF. DNA of the CDR3: TGTGCCAGCAGTTATAAACGACAGGGCCATCAGCCCCAGCATTTT.

The gene calls are TRBV5-6 and TRBJ2-3; tentatively, D is TRBD1 (5 bases). The CDR3 extends over 15 amino acids. V lost 0 bases, J lost 9 bases, and 17 bases lay in between. Germline V gives CDR1 SGHDT, CDR2 YYEEEE. This CDR3 reads CASSLDKGLLMTQYF. CDR3 sequence (DNA): TGTGCCAGCAGCTTGGATAAGGGGCTACTAATGACGCAGTATTTT.

The chain recombines TRBV28 with TRBJ2-7; D is perhaps TRBD1 (6 bases). There are 15 residues in the CDR3. Trimming stripped 3 bases from V and 6 bases from J, with 18 bases between. CDR1 MDHEN and CDR2 SYDVKM come from the germline V gene. As DNA, the CDR3 is TGTGCCAGCAGTTTTCGCAGTAGGCCGACAGGCGAGCAGTACTTC. This gives the protein CASSFRSRPTGEQYF.

The chain has TRBV27 and TRBJ2-7, with 8 bases fitting TRBD2. The CDR3 has 15 residues. From germline, CDR1 is MNHEY and CDR2 SMNVEV (reference sequence). Trimming took 6 bases from V and 0 from J; bases not matched to a gene: 7. CDR3 sequence (DNA): TGTGCCAGCAGCCTCGGGAGGGGGGCCTCCTACGAGCAGTACTTC. Translating gives CASSLGRGASYEQYF.

This chain uses TRBV27 with TRBJ2-1; TRBD2 aligns across 7 bases. With V trimmed by 2 bases and J by 2 bases, 21 bases remained unmatched. Per the germline V gene, CDR1 is MNHEY and CDR2 is SMNVEV (reference sequence). The CDR3 runs 21 residues. CDR3 loop: CASSLRRDLHAREGPYNEQFF. In nucleotides, the CDR3 is TGTGCCAGCAGTTTAAGGCGGGACCTTCACGCGAGGGAGGGCCCCTACAATGAGCAGTTCTTC.

The chain combines TRBV4-1 with TRBJ1-4; D is perhaps TRBD1 (5 bases). V shed 4 bases and J shed 5 bases, with 17 bases lying between them. The CDR3 is 16 amino acids. From germline, CDR1 is MGHRA and CDR2 YSYEKL. The CDR3, as DNA: TGCGCCAGCAGCCCCCCACCTGGGGGGGTCAATGAAAAACTGTTTTTT. Amino acids: CASSPPPGGVNEKLFF.

The chain has TRBV2 and TRBJ1-5, with 10 bases fitting TRBD1. V lost 6 bases, J lost 0 bases, and 2 bases stayed unmatched. The CDR3 loop spans 15 amino acids. Germline-derived CDR1 and CDR2 are SNHLY and FYNNEI. In nucleotides, the CDR3 is TGTGCCAGCAGGGGACAGGGGAATAGCAATCAGCCCCAGCATTTT. Residues: CASRGQGNSNQPQHF. Together with reference TRBV2 and TRBJ1-5, the CDR3 gives the full variable domain: EPEVTQTPSHQVTQMGQEVILRCVPISNHLYFYWYRQILGQKVEFLVSFYNNEISEKSEIFDDQFSVERPDGSNFTLKIRSTKLEDSAMYFCASRGQGNSNQPQHFGDGTRLSIL.

The J gene is TRBJ2-7, the V gene TRBV10-3; 8 nucleotides line up with TRBD2. Germline CDR1 ENHRY, CDR2 SYGVKD. CDR3 length equals 14 residues. J was trimmed by 1 base and V by 7 bases; bases with no gene match: 6. The CDR3 region has the DNA TGTGCCATCAAGGCCGGGACTAGTTCCTACGAGCAGTACTTC. This codes for CAIKAGTSSYEQYF.

CDR3 DNA: TGTGCCAGTCACATCCAAGGGGACAGGTGGTACGAGCAGTACTTC. Translation: CASHIQGDRWYEQYF. The chain carries TRBV19 and TRBJ2-7; TRBD1 matches at 8 bases. After removal of 8 bases from V and 4 bases from J, the junction contained 13 bases not matched to a gene. The CDR3 spans 15 residues. The germline V gene has CDR1 LNHDA and CDR2 SQIVND (reference sequence).

The J gene is TRBJ2-5, the V gene TRBV15; TRBD2 is a possible D gene (7 bases). The germline CDR1 and CDR2 sequences are LNHNV and YYDKDF (reference sequence). CDR3 length: 15 amino acids. V lost 1 base to trimming and J lost 5 bases, with 14 bases between them. CDR3 in amino acids: CATSRAGGPHETQYF. CDR3 coding DNA: TGTGCCACCAGCAGAGCGGGGGGCCCACATGAGACCCAGTACTTC.

The V call is TRBV28, the J call TRBJ1-1; 7 bases agree with TRBD1. This CDR3 contains 15 residues. The ends lost 3 bases at V and 1 base at J; junction bases unmatched: 5. In germline, CDR1 is MDHEN, CDR2 SYDVKM. CDR3 sequence (DNA): TGTGCCAGCAGTTTGGCAGGGGGAGGGAACACTGAAGCTTTCTTT. Its translation is CASSLAGGGNTEAFF.

The V call is TRBV25-1, the J call TRBJ1-1; the D gene is possibly TRBD1 (6 bases). The germline V gene has CDR1 MGHDK and CDR2 SYGVNS. This CDR3 is 13 amino acids long. Trimming took off 4 bases at V and 4 bases at J, with 10 bases between the two ends. CDR3 DNA: TGTGCCAGCAGTGTGGGGGGGGCCACTGAAGCTTTCTTT. Amino acid sequence: CASSVGGATEAFF.

This sequence joins TRBV28 and TRBJ2-1, with TRBD2 identical over 7 bases. This CDR3 is 15 amino acids long. Germline V CDR1 and CDR2: MDHEN, SYDVKM. J lost 3 bases, V lost 2 bases, and 4 bases had no gene match. The DNA for the CDR3 is TGTGCCAGCAGTTTAGCGGGAGTGGGCTACAATGAGCAGTTCTTC. It is translated as CASSLAGVGYNEQFF.

The chain joins TRBV5-8 to TRBJ1-2; TRBD1 matches 10 bases. CDR3 length: 14 residues. Germline CDR1 and CDR2: SGHTS and YDEGEE. V was pared by 5 bases and J by 6 bases, with 7 bases of the junction left unmatched. In DNA form, the CDR3 reads TGTGCCAGCAGTACTGACAGGGGGCGCGATGGCTACACCTTC. Translation: CASSTDRGRDGYTF. Full variable domain (remainder filled in from reference TRBV5-8 and TRBJ1-2): EAGVTQSPTHLIKTRGQQATLRCSPISGHTSVYWYQQALGLGLQFLLWYDEGEERNRGNFPPRFSGRQFPNYSSELNVNALELEDSALYLCASSTDRGRDGYTFGSGTRLTVV.

The rearrangement links TRBV7-3 to TRBJ2-2; 7 bases line up with TRBD2. The junction had 3 bases not matched to a gene; V was cut back by 3 bases and J by 2 bases. Germline CDR1 SGHTA, CDR2 FQGTGA. The CDR3 is 15 amino acids. The CDR3 sequence: CASSLPGLNTGELFF. CDR3 bases: TGTGCCAGCAGCTTGCCGGGACTAAACACCGGGGAGCTGTTTTTT.

The chain combines TRBV25-1 with TRBJ2-5, with TRBD2 matching 9 bases. This CDR3 comprises 16 residues. The germline gives CDR1 MGHDK, CDR2 SYGVNS. V gave up 4 bases and J gave up 1 base; unmatched junction bases: 7. The CDR3 DNA sequence: TGTGCCAGCAGTGTTTTGAGCGGGAGGCCCCAAGAGACCCAGTACTTC. Protein sequence: CASSVLSGRPQETQYF.

The rearrangement links TRBV30 to TRBJ2-3, with 7 bases fitting TRBD1. CDR1 is GTSNPN and CDR2 is SVGIG in the germline V gene (reference sequence). After removal of 2 bases from V and 1 base from J, the junction contained 6 bases not matched to a gene. This CDR3 spans 15 amino acids. CDR3 amino acids: CAWSPGTAGTDTQYF. CDR3 in DNA: TGTGCCTGGAGTCCCGGGACAGCGGGCACAGATACGCAGTATTTT.

The rearrangement links TRBV28 to TRBJ1-4; 7 bases fit TRBD1. In germline, CDR1 is MDHEN, CDR2 SYDVKM. Losses at the gene ends were 7 bases for V and 11 bases for J; bases not matched to a gene: 16. The CDR3 spans 15 residues. In nucleotides, the CDR3 is TGTGCCAGCACCCTGGGCGACAGGGCCGGTCGGAAACTGTTTTTT. Translation gives CASTLGDRAGRKLFF.

The genes are TRBV6-5 and TRBJ2-3, with a tentative D call TRBD2 (5 bases). The CDR3 contains 15 residues. Per the germline V gene, CDR1 is MNHEY and CDR2 is SVGAGI. Trimming left V 3 bases short and J 4 bases short, with 14 bases between. Here the CDR3 DNA reads TGTGCCAGCAGTTATACCAGAGGGCTCCCAGATACGCAGTATTTT. This gives the protein CASSYTRGLPDTQYF.

V and J are TRBV7-9 and TRBJ2-7, with 7 nucleotides matching TRBD2. CDR1 is SEHNR and CDR2 is FQNEAQ in the germline V gene (reference sequence). V lost 5 bases and J lost 6; bases outside the gene matches: 16. The length of the CDR3 is 16 residues. For the CDR3, the DNA is TGTGCCAGCAGCCCCCCCGGGGGAGCGGGAATCGGCGAGCAGTACTTC. This sequence encodes CASSPPGGAGIGEQYF.

The rearrangement links TRBV7-8 to TRBJ1-1; 8 positions agree with TRBD1. CDR3 size: 15 residues. V dropped 6 bases and J dropped 5; count of bases not matched to a gene: 11. CDR1 SGHVS and CDR2 FQNEAQ come from the germline V gene. The CDR3 loop reads CASRRNRGLRTEAFF. The CDR3 coding sequence is TGTGCCAGCAGGAGAAACAGGGGGTTAAGGACTGAAGCTTTCTTT.